This is a list of T cell receptor beta chains from one sample in a study of blood T cell repertoires in COVID-19. Assay used: immunoSEQ multiplex PCR; TCRdb lists only in-frame clones, some missing. Here the sample spans roughly 59,000 clones, roughly 72% being singletons. The sample was peripheral blood. Every receptor here comes from a woman between 45 and 65 years old with active or convalescent COVID-19. CDR3s include the opening cysteine and the closing phenylalanine or tryptophan. Fields, in order: V gene, CDR3 protein.

V: TRBV5-1
CDR3: CASSPGLAGGIREQYF

V: TRBV4-3
CDR3: CASSPGLAGGIDTQYF

V: TRBV30
CDR3: CAWSVGTVSGNTIYF

V: TRBV4-2
CDR3: CASSRAGQSGSPLHF

V: TRBV19
CDR3: CASSKQTDTQYF

V: TRBV6-2/TRBV6-3
CDR3: CASSYSQGHYEQYF

V: TRBV5-6
CDR3: CASSRTSGTARQYF

V: TRBV27
CDR3: CASSLLKLRGAFF

V: TRBV5-5
CDR3: CASSFAGEDRPYF

V: TRBV28
CDR3: CASSLIGTSDDEQFF

V: TRBV6-2/TRBV6-3
CDR3: CASSYRDRVRETQYF

V: TRBV12-3/TRBV12-4
CDR3: CASTLGQAGGAFF

V: TRBV7-2
CDR3: CASSLGSANPQYF

V: TRBV29-1
CDR3: CSAKAGAGGYDEQYF

V: TRBV5-1
CDR3: CASSLGQNYGYTF

V: TRBV5-4
CDR3: CASSLAGGPYEQYF

V: TRBV9
CDR3: CASSSSVGASGNTIYF

V: TRBV15
CDR3: CATSKDRVFYNIGGQPQHF

V: TRBV9
CDR3: CASSFTGYTEAFF

V: TRBV6-5
CDR3: CASSLLEGNYGYTF

V: TRBV7-3
CDR3: CASGVAGGREQFF

V: TRBV14
CDR3: CASSPKFWAGYTF

V: TRBV30
CDR3: CAWGVSYGGYTF

V: TRBV2
CDR3: CASSEGLRSYEQYF

V: TRBV3-1/TRBV3-2
CDR3: CASSQAKPSRDLGGYGYTF

V: TRBV5-1
CDR3: CASSRGPQYEQYF

V: TRBV4-3
CDR3: CASSQGRLIQRGYEQYF

V: TRBV15
CDR3: CATSSAGGLLSQPQHF

V: TRBV18
CDR3: CASSPPGTGLEKLFF

V: TRBV29-1
CDR3: CSVEVGQNTEAFF

V: TRBV7-6
CDR3: CASSRTGLSGNTIYF

V: TRBV6-2/TRBV6-3
CDR3: CASSSHGTSPSAEQYF

V: TRBV7-8
CDR3: CASSLAVGTGRSGELFF